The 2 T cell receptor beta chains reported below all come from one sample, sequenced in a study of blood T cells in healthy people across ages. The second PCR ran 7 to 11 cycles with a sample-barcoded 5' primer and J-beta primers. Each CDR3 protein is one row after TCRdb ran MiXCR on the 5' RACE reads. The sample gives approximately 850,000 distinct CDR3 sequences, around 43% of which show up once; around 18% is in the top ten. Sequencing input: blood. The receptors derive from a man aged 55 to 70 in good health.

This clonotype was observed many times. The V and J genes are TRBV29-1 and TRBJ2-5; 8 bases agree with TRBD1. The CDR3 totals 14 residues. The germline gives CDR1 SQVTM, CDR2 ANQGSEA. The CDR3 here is CIPVQGALQETQYF. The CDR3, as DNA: TGCATCCCTGTGCAGGGGGCCCTCCAAGAGACCCAGTACTTC.

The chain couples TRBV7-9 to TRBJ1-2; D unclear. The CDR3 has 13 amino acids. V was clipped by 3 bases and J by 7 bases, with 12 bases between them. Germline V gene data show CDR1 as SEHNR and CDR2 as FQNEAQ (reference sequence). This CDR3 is CASSLKDLRGYTF. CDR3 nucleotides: TGTGCCAGCAGCTTGAAGGACCTGCGTGGCTACACCTTC.